Many counts were recorded for the clone carrying this TCR beta chain. Its specificity is unknown. These data belong to a study of T cell repertoires in cytomegalovirus infection. At the level of the study: Public TCR beta signatures indicated both CMV infection and matching HLA type. Regarding the study as a whole: Clonotypes of TCR beta that were HLA-C-restricted and CMV-specific dominated the ex vivo response. Based on cumulative public TCR beta family frequency, carriers of CMV plus the relevant HLA were identified.

The CDR3 covers 17 residues. Germline CDR1 and CDR2: MNHNS and SASEGT. Trimming removed 3 bases at V and 2 bases at J, with 20 bases between. MiXCR, applied by TCRdb to the reads, yields one record per CDR3 protein. The sample has about 260,000 distinct CDR3 sequences, roughly 15% seen once. The sample taken for sequencing was PBMCs. The receptor was derived from a human donor in good health (CMV status not recorded). Some clones in this sample may be carry-over from other donors' samples. The V call is TRBV6-1, the J call TRBJ2-7; possibly TRBD1 for D (5 bases). The CDR3 spells CASSDGSRQVGAYEQYF. The CDR3 DNA reads TGTGCCAGCAGTGATGGTTCCCGCCAAGTAGGGGCCTACGAGCAGTACTTC.